This T cell receptor beta chain was documented in a study of blood T cell repertoires in COVID-19. In the study overall: From the United States, Italy and Spain came samples of acute and convalescent COVID-19.

In the original processing: Estimation of nucleated cell counts was performed using reference gene primer amplification. The protocol was immunoSEQ multiplex PCR, while the TCRdb copy is restricted to in-frame clones and leaves out a portion. That table gives V, J and clone size, and the DNA gave D and trimming. The sample has about 140,000 clones, 75% to 85% seen once; the top ten hold approximately 5%. This CDR3 has 16 amino acids. The germline CDR1 and CDR2 sequences are SGDLS and YYNGEE. V lost 4 bases to trimming and J lost 0 bases, with 14 bases between them. Sequenced sample: peripheral blood. The clonotype was recovered from a woman aged 80 or over with active or convalescent COVID-19. The chain carries TRBV9 and TRBJ1-3; D remains unclear. The chain's CDR3 is CASSPHPGISGNTIYF. The CDR3 DNA follows: TGTGCCAGCAGCCCCCACCCGGGTATCTCTGGAAACACCATATATTTT.